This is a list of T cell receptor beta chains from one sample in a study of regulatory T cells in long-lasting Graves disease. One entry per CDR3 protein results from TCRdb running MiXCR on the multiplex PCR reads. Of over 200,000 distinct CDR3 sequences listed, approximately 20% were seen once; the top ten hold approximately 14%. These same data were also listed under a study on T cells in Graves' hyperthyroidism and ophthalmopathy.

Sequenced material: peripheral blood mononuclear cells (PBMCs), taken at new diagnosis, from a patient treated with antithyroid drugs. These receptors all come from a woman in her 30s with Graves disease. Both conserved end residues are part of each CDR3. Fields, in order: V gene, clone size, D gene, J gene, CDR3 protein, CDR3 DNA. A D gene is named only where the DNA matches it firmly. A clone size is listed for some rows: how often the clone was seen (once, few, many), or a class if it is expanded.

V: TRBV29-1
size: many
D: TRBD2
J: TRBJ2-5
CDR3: CSVRESETQYF
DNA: TGCAGCGTGCGGGAGTCAGAGACCCAGTACTTC

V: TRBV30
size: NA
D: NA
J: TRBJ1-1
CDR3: CAWSVRRGGTEAFF
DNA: TGTGCCTGGAGTGTACGAAGGGGGGGGACTGAAGCTTTCTTT

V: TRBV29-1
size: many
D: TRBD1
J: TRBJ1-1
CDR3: CSSSRDRAGTEAFF
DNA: TGCAGCTCGTCCCGGGACAGGGCGGGCACTGAAGCTTTCTTT

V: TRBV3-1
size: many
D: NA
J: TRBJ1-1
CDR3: CASSQGGAPNTEAFF
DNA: TGTGCCAGCAGCCAAGGCGGGGCGCCGAACACTGAAGCTTTCTTT

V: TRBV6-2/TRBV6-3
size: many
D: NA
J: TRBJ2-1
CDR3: CAISNTQLNNEQFF
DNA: TGTGCCATTTCAAACACTCAACTTAACAATGAGCAGTTCTTC

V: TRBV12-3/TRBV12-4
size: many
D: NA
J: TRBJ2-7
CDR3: CASSWGGQIYEQYF
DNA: TGTGCCAGCAGCTGGGGGGGCCAGATCTACGAGCAGTACTTC

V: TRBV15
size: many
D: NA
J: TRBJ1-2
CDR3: CATSGRSYGYTF
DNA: TGTGCCACCAGCGGTCGGTCCTATGGCTACACCTTC

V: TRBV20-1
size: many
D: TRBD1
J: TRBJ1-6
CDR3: CSAATGGPSNSPLHF
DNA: TGCAGTGCCGCTACAGGGGGGCCATCTAATTCACCCCTCCACTTT

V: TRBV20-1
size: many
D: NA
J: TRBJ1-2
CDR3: CSARDQELQGGYTF
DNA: TGCAGTGCTAGAGATCAGGAACTTCAGGGTGGCTACACCTTC

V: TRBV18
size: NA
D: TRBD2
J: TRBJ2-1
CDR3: CASSRTSGALCNEQFF
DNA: TGTGCCAGCTCACGAACGAGCGGGGCCTTATGCAATGAGCAGTTCTTC

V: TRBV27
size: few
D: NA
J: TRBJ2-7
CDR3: CASSNGDPGTLVFYEQYF
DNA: TGTGCCAGCAGTAATGGGGATCCTGGAACTTTAGTCTTCTACGAGCAGTACTTC

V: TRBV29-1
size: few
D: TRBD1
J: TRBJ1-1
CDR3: CSVLTRDRATEAFF
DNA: TGCAGCGTCCTTACCCGGGACAGGGCCACTGAAGCTTTCTTT

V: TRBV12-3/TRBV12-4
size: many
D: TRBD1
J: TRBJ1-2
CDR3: CASRLGQGDGYTF
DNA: TGTGCCAGCAGACTGGGACAGGGCGATGGCTACACCTTC

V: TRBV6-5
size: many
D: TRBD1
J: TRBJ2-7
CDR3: CASSYISRGQGISYEQYF
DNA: TGTGCCAGCAGTTACATTTCTAGGGGACAGGGAATATCCTACGAGCAGTACTTC